One sample yielded the 19 T cell receptor beta chains listed below, sequenced in a study of neurological immune-mediated disorders. Noted time point: longitudinal time-point 3. TCRdb independently ran MiXCR on the 5' RACE reads; one entry per CDR3 protein. The repertoire holds 45,000 to 60,000 distinct CDR3 sequences, with about an eighth as singletons. Sequenced sample: PBMCs. The receptors come from a male donor with HTLV-1-associated myelopathy (HAM/TSP).

Judged by abundance, this clonotype is medium-sized. The chain employs TRBV5-1 and TRBJ2-5; TRBD1 agrees at 7 bases. V was pared by 0 bases and J by 5 bases, with 4 bases of the junction left unmatched. The CDR3 is 14 residues long. Germline lookup yields CDR1 SGHRS and CDR2 YFSETQ. CDR3 protein: CASSLDGQAETQYF. The CDR3 DNA follows: TGCGCCAGCAGCTTGGACGGACAGGCGGAGACCCAGTACTTC.

CDR3 region: CASSQQGIGQPQHF. Here the CDR3 DNA reads TGTGCCAGCAGCCAACAGGGGATCGGCCAGCCCCAGCATTTT. The rearrangement links TRBV3-1 to TRBJ1-5; a weak D match, TRBD1 (6 bases). Germline CDR1 reads LGHDT; CDR2 reads YNNKEL (reference sequence). This CDR3 has 14 residues. Trimming shortened V by 2 bases and J by 7 bases, and 12 bases separated the two germline ends.

This clonotype was detected ten times or more. The chain joins TRBV5-1 to TRBJ1-2; TRBD1 agrees at 8 bases. J gave up 3 bases and V 0 bases, and 4 bases lay outside the gene matches. This CDR3 is 15 amino acids long. CDR1 is SGHRS and CDR2 is YFSETQ in the germline V gene. The CDR3 reads CASSLGAGGDYGYTF. The CDR3 bases are TGCGCCAGCAGCTTGGGGGCAGGGGGCGACTATGGCTACACCTTC. Full variable domain (rest looked up from reference TRBV5-1 and TRBJ1-2): KAGVTQTPRYLIKTRGQQVTLSCSPISGHRSVSWYQQTPGQGLQFLFEYFSETQRNKGNFPGRFSGRQFSNSRSEMNVSTLELGDSALYLCASSLGAGGDYGYTFGSGTRLTVV.

This clonotype appeared many times. This chain uses TRBV15 with TRBJ2-7; D gene unclear. The CDR3 runs 13 residues. Germline V gene lookup returns CDR1 LNHNV and CDR2 YYDKDF (reference sequence). The germline V and J ends were trimmed by 1 base and 3 bases, with 7 bases remaining between them. The CDR3 nucleotides are TGTGCCACCAGCAGAGTCGACTTCTACGAGCAGTACTTC. It specifies CATSRVDFYEQYF.

This clonotype was picked up many times. V usage is TRBV27 and J usage is TRBJ1-1; TRBD1 matches 10 bases. The CDR3 runs 16 residues. Looked up from germline, CDR1 is MNHEY and CDR2 is SMNVEV (reference sequence). J was trimmed by 5 bases and V by 4 bases; bases with no gene match: 10. The CDR3 sequence: CASSSGQGGTRTEAFF. In nucleotides, the CDR3 is TGTGCCAGCAGTTCCGGACAGGGGGGAACGAGGACTGAAGCTTTCTTT.

This clonotype was seen many times. The CDR3 coding sequence is TGCGCCAGCAGCCAAGATTCCGGGGTAGCTGAAAAACTGTTTTTT. This gives the protein CASSQDSGVAEKLFF. The chain links TRBV4-1 to TRBJ1-4; no definite D call. Trimming removed 0 bases from V and 7 bases from J, with 12 bases in between. CDR3 length: 15 residues. CDR1 is MGHRA and CDR2 is YSYEKL in the germline V gene.

This clonotype has at least ten counts. The chain joins TRBV28 to TRBJ2-1; D may correspond to TRBD1 or TRBD2 (5 bases each). Trimming shortened V by 4 bases and J by 3 bases, and 19 bases separated the two germline ends. The CDR3 consists of 17 residues. CDR1 and CDR2 (germline): MDHEN, SYDVKM. The CDR3 coding sequence is TGTGCCAGCAGTTACTCCGGGACCAACCCTCTCTACAATGAGCAGTTCTTC. Encoded protein: CASSYSGTNPLYNEQFF.

At least ten counts were recorded for this clonotype. This rearrangement joins TRBV4-3 to TRBJ2-2; D unresolved. Germline V gene lookup returns CDR1 LGHNA and CDR2 YSLEER. Between the trimmed V and J ends, which lost 0 bases and 8 bases, there was a span of 16 bases. The CDR3 totals 16 residues. In DNA, the CDR3 is TGCGCCAGCAGCCAAGATGTAGTACTGGGTGCGGGGGAGCTGTTTTTT. It translates to CASSQDVVLGAGELFF.

The sample holds many counts of this clonotype. The V and J genes are TRBV5-1 and TRBJ2-2; TRBD1 agrees at 10 bases. There are 16 residues in the CDR3. V gave up 2 bases and J gave up 4 bases; unmatched junction bases: 5. Germline CDR1 is SGHRS and CDR2 is YFSETQ. CDR3 amino acids: CASSFYRTGGTGELFF. For the CDR3, the DNA is TGCGCCAGCAGCTTCTACAGGACAGGGGGCACCGGGGAGCTGTTTTTT.

This clonotype was observed many times. The chain recombines TRBV3-1 with TRBJ1-6; perhaps TRBD1 as D (6 bases). Trimming pared 2 bases from V and 5 bases from J, leaving 7 bases between. Germline lookup yields CDR1 LGHDT and CDR2 YNNKEL (reference sequence). The CDR3 is 14 amino acids. Here the CDR3 DNA reads TGTGCCAGCAGCCAATGGACAGATAATTCACCCCTCCACTTT. This codes for CASSQWTDNSPLHF.

This clonotype was counted ten times or more. The V gene is TRBV5-1, the J gene TRBJ2-2; perhaps TRBD1 as D (5 bases). This CDR3 has 16 amino acids. CDR1 is SGHRS, CDR2 YFSETQ, per germline. The germline V and J ends were trimmed by 2 bases and 6 bases, with 17 bases remaining between them. The DNA for the CDR3 is TGCGCCAGCAGCTTTACTCAGGGCGCTCTTCCCGGGGAGCTGTTTTTT. It is translated as CASSFTQGALPGELFF. Based on the CDR3 plus reference TRBV5-1 and TRBJ2-2, the full variable domain is KAGVTQTPRYLIKTRGQQVTLSCSPISGHRSVSWYQQTPGQGLQFLFEYFSETQRNKGNFPGRFSGRQFSNSRSEMNVSTLELGDSALYLCASSFTQGALPGELFFGEGSRLTVL.

This clonotype was recorded many times. V gene TRBV12-3 or TRBV12-4 combines with J gene TRBJ2-1, with a tentative D call TRBD2 (5 bases). Trimming took off 3 bases at V and 3 bases at J, with 12 bases between the two ends. This CDR3 is 15 amino acids long. The CDR3, as DNA: TGTGCCAGCAGTTTTTCAAAAGGGAGCTACAATGAGCAGTTCTTC. Translation gives CASSFSKGSYNEQFF.

This clonotype was seen at least ten times. The chain has TRBV7-2 and TRBJ2-3; no definite D call. V was trimmed by 3 bases and J by 1 base, leaving 5 bases between them. Germline V gives CDR1 SGHTA, CDR2 FQGNSA. The CDR3 contains 13 residues. The CDR3 sequence is CASSFKGTDTQYF. The CDR3 DNA reads as TGTGCCAGCAGCTTTAAGGGCACAGATACGCAGTATTTT.

This clonotype appeared many times. The gene calls are TRBV29-1 and TRBJ1-5; no firm D call. Germline-derived CDR1 and CDR2 are SQVTM and ANQGSEA. CDR3 length equals 13 residues. Between the trimmed V and J ends, which lost 7 bases and 1 base, there was a span of 11 bases. The CDR3 sequence is CSARGSSNQPQHF. CDR3 sequence (DNA): TGCAGCGCCAGAGGGTCGAGCAATCAGCCCCAGCATTTT.

This clonotype came up many times. The chain recombines TRBV7-9 with TRBJ1-1; 12 bases match TRBD1. The CDR3 contains 16 residues. With 9 bases clipped from V and 4 bases from J, the junction kept 12 bases outside the gene matches. The germline V gene encodes CDR1 SEHNR and CDR2 FQNEAQ (reference sequence). CDR3: CASHPGQGAQGTEAFF. The CDR3 nucleotides read TGTGCCAGTCATCCGGGACAGGGGGCCCAGGGCACTGAAGCTTTCTTT.

This clonotype was observed many times. The rearrangement links TRBV28 to TRBJ2-5; D remains unclear. Germline CDR1 MDHEN, CDR2 SYDVKM. Trimming removed 4 bases at V and 4 bases at J, with 7 bases between. The CDR3 consists of 12 residues. The DNA for the CDR3 is TGTGCCAGCAGTTCTACAAGAGAGACCCAGTACTTC. It translates to CASSSTRETQYF. Variable domain in full (rest from reference TRBV28 and TRBJ2-5): DVKVTQSSRYLVKRTGEKVFLECVQDMDHENMFWYRQDPGLGLRLIYFSYDVKMKEKGDIPEGYSVSREKKERFSLILESASTNQTSMYLCASSSTRETQYFGPGTRLLVL.

This clonotype showed up many times. This chain connects TRBV6-5 to TRBJ2-1, with 10 bases aligning to TRBD2. This CDR3 has 15 amino acids. The V gene end was trimmed by 7 bases and the J gene end by 5 bases; junction bases not matched to a gene: 8. Germline V lookup: CDR1 MNHEY, CDR2 SVGAGI. The CDR3 is CASTRLAGAHNEQFF. CDR3 DNA sequence: TGTGCCAGCACCAGACTAGCGGGCGCCCACAATGAGCAGTTCTTC.

This clonotype was counted only a few times. This chain uses TRBV5-1 with TRBJ1-4; the match to TRBD1 covers 9 bases. The ends lost 4 bases at V and 8 bases at J; junction bases unmatched: 9. The length of the CDR3 is 15 residues. The germline CDR1 and CDR2 sequences are SGHRS and YFSETQ. CDR3: CASSLLQGAQEKLFF. The CDR3 nucleotides are TGCGCCAGCAGCCTGTTACAGGGGGCTCAGGAAAAACTGTTTTTT.

This clonotype has a count of ten or more. The chain combines TRBV27 with TRBJ2-5; the D gene is possibly TRBD1 (7 bases). Trimming took 5 bases from V and 3 from J, leaving 13 bases between them. This CDR3 comprises 14 residues. Germline loops: CDR1 MNHEY, CDR2 SMNVEV (reference sequence). The CDR3 here is CASSQFRGEETQYF. The CDR3 DNA follows: TGTGCCAGCAGTCAATTCAGGGGGGAAGAGACCCAGTACTTC.